The clone carrying this T cell receptor beta chain was observed once. Its antigen is not known. The V gene lost 6 bases and the J gene lost 6 bases, with 15 bases spanning the gap. The CDR3 length is 13 residues. Germline lookup yields CDR1 SGHNT and CDR2 YYREEE (reference sequence). This sample was included in a study of OX40 agonist ivuxolimab in advanced cancers. The wider study: The eligibility criteria allowed prior anti-PD-1, anti-PD-L1 or anti-CTLA-4 therapy, and 30% to 40% had some.

Findings and limits, study-wide: The CD4+ and CD8+ T cells in the blood had expanded clonally by week 6 at 0.1 to 3.0 mg/kg.

The data were produced by immunoSEQ multiplex PCR, yet TCRdb's version contains in-frame clones alone and is incomplete. The sample consists of 90,000 to 100,000 clones, less than 90% of them appearing once. The source was CD4+ or CD8+ T cells sorted from blood, collected in a trial of the OX40 agonist ivuxolimab. V usage is TRBV5-4 and J usage is TRBJ1-1; D is possibly TRBD1 (6 bases). The sequence was obtained from an adult with an advanced solid tumor such as melanoma, head and neck, liver or kidney cancer. CDR3 DNA: TGTGCCAGCACTCTCGGGGGCTTGCCTGAAGCTTTCTTT. Its translation: CASTLGGLPEAFF. Full variable domain (missing parts from reference TRBV5-4 and TRBJ1-1): ETGVTQSPTHLIKTRGQQVTLRCSSQSGHNTVSWYQQALGQGPQFIFQYYREEENGRGNFPPRFSGLQFPNYSSELNVNALELDDSALYLCASTLGGLPEAFFGQGTRLTVV.